This T cell receptor beta chain comes out of a study of CD8 T cells in Susac syndrome. An input of about 0.45 to 1 ug of RNA was subjected to reverse transcription using random hexamers. In TCRdb, the immunoSEQ multiplex PCR reads were re-called with MiXCR into one record per CDR3 protein. The sample lists approximately 160,000 distinct CDR3 sequences, under 95% occurring once. This CDR3 is built from 14 residues. CDR1 MDHEN and CDR2 SYDVKM come from the germline V gene. Trimming shortened V by 2 bases and J by 2 bases, and 10 bases separated the two germline ends. The receptor was derived from a human donor in good health. V and J are TRBV28 and TRBJ2-7; D is uncertain. The sequencing input was CD4+ T cells from PBMCs. The CDR3 DNA reads as TGTGCCAGCAGTTTAGAAGCGCCGACCTACGAGCAGTACTTC. It is translated as CASSLEAPTYEQYF.